Following are 22 T cell receptor beta chains from one sample sequenced in a study of cytomegalovirus exposure and HLA in healthy donors. This PCR relied on a set of 60 Vbeta primers and 13 Jbeta primers. Some clones are missing from TCRdb's copy, which holds only in-frame ones; the method was immunoSEQ multiplex PCR. Of over 150,000 clones listed, under 80% are singletons. The sequenced sample consisted of PBMCs. The receptors originated from a man aged 25-40 years in good health and CMV-seronegative.

The gene calls are TRBV7-2 and TRBJ2-3; a weak D match, TRBD2 (6 bases). The V gene lost 5 bases and the J gene lost 1 base, with 13 bases spanning the gap. Germline V gene lookup returns CDR1 SGHTA and CDR2 FQGNSA. The CDR3 covers 15 residues. The CDR3 nucleotides read TGTGCCAGCAGCGCGCGGGACGCCCGCACAGATACGCAGTATTTT. Encoded protein: CASSARDARTDTQYF.

The rearrangement links TRBV7-2 to TRBJ1-1; possible D gene TRBD1, 5 bases. V was trimmed by 3 bases and J by 3 bases, leaving 20 bases between them. The CDR3 spans 17 residues. CDR1 SGHTA and CDR2 FQGNSA come from the germline V gene. The CDR3 is CASSLSGGRGMDTEAFF. The CDR3 nucleotides are TGTGCCAGCAGCTTGAGCGGAGGGAGGGGTATGGACACTGAAGCTTTCTTT.

The CDR3 sequence is CASSVDFGQGTDTQYF. The DNA of the CDR3 is TGTGCCAGCAGCGTAGATTTCGGACAGGGCACAGATACGCAGTATTTT. The genes are TRBV9 and TRBJ2-3; TRBD1 agrees at 7 bases. Germline V gene sequence: CDR1 SGDLS, CDR2 YYNGEE. Unmatched junction bases numbered 5, after V lost 0 bases and J lost 1 base. The CDR3 contains 16 residues.

The rearrangement uses TRBV7-9 and TRBJ1-4; 11 positions agree with TRBD1. This CDR3 comprises 15 residues. J was trimmed by 7 bases and V by 5 bases; bases with no gene match: 6. Germline V gene sequence: CDR1 SEHNR, CDR2 FQNEAQ (reference sequence). The DNA of the CDR3 is TGTGCCAGCAGCCCCGGACAGGGGGCGAGTGAAAAACTGTTTTTT. This gives the protein CASSPGQGASEKLFF.

This clone showed up just once. The chain combines TRBV28 with TRBJ2-3, with D perhaps matching TRBD2 (6 bases). The CDR3 consists of 17 residues. Germline values: CDR1 MDHEN, CDR2 SYDVKM. V dropped 6 bases and J dropped 2 bases, with 21 bases sitting between them. The CDR3 DNA is TGTGCCAGCAGGAGAGTAAAACTAGCTGGGAACACAGATACGCAGTATTTT. It specifies CASRRVKLAGNTDTQYF.

The genes are TRBV11-1 and TRBJ2-7; TRBD1 agrees at 9 bases. Germline lookup yields CDR1 SGHAT and CDR2 FQDESV (reference sequence). This CDR3 is 14 amino acids long. The V segment lost 5 bases and the J segment 3 bases; nucleotides outside the gene matches: 5. CDR3 in DNA: TGTGCCAGCAGCAAAACAGGGGGCGTCTACGAGCAGTACTTC. Translating gives CASSKTGGVYEQYF.

V is TRBV28 and J is TRBJ2-7, with 7 bases identical to TRBD2. The J segment lost 6 bases and the V segment lost 3 bases, leaving 14 bases of the junction unmatched. Germline-derived CDR1 and CDR2 are MDHEN and SYDVKM. This CDR3 has 16 residues. The CDR3 protein is CASSLLVGGGEGEQYF. Written as DNA, the CDR3 is TGTGCCAGCAGTTTGCTAGTCGGGGGAGGGGAAGGCGAGCAGTACTTC.

The V call is TRBV2, the J call TRBJ1-4; D possibly corresponds to TRBD1 (6 bases). V lost 7 bases and J lost 4, with 13 bases in between. The length of the CDR3 is 14 residues. Germline CDR1 reads SNHLY; CDR2 reads FYNNEI. CDR3 nucleotide sequence: TGTGCCAGCAAGGAACAGGGCTGTAATGAAAAACTGTTTTTT. As protein: CASKEQGCNEKLFF.

The CDR3 DNA is TGTGCCAGCTCACCAGACAGGGGTAATTCACCCCTCCACTTT. Translated: CASSPDRGNSPLHF. The chain has TRBV18 and TRBJ1-6, with 8 positions matching TRBD1. The CDR3 spans 14 residues. V gave up 2 bases and J gave up 6 bases; unmatched junction bases: 0. From germline, CDR1 is KGHSH and CDR2 LQKENI.

This chain joins TRBV5-1 and TRBJ2-3; 13 nucleotides line up with TRBD2. V shed 3 bases, J shed 2 bases, and the junction held 3 bases outside the gene matches. Per germline, CDR1 SGHRS and CDR2 YFSETQ. The CDR3 has 16 residues. The DNA for the CDR3 is TGCGCCAGCAGCTGGGGGACTAGCGGGGCCACAGATACGCAGTATTTT. This codes for CASSWGTSGATDTQYF. Filled out from reference TRBV5-1 and TRBJ2-3, the complete variable domain reads KAGVTQTPRYLIKTRGQQVTLSCSPISGHRSVSWYQQTPGQGLQFLFEYFSETQRNKGNFPGRFSGRQFSNSRSEMNVSTLELGDSALYLCASSWGTSGATDTQYFGPGTRLTVL.

The chain recombines TRBV18 with TRBJ1-1; 10 bases agree with TRBD1. The length of the CDR3 is 15 residues. Germline V gene lookup returns CDR1 KGHSH and CDR2 LQKENI. Trimming cost V 4 bases and J 0 bases; bases outside gene matches: 2. The CDR3 bases are TGTGCCAGCTCACAGGGACAGGGGATGAACACTGAAGCTTTCTTT. Translation: CASSQGQGMNTEAFF.

The J gene is TRBJ1-5, the V gene TRBV28; TRBD1 might be the D (5 bases). Trimming cost V 10 bases and J 2 bases, with 15 bases left between them. Germline loops: CDR1 MDHEN, CDR2 SYDVKM. This CDR3 has 14 residues. In DNA, the CDR3 is TGTGCCACGGCCAAAGGAGGGGGCAATCAGCCCCAGCATTTT. Translating it yields CATAKGGGNQPQHF.

This chain links TRBV2 with TRBJ2-7; D is undetermined. Trimming cost V 5 bases and J 2 bases, with 13 bases left between them. From germline, CDR1 is SNHLY and CDR2 FYNNEI. The CDR3 length is 14 residues. The CDR3: CASSTGSSAYEQYF. In nucleotides, the CDR3 is TGTGCCAGCAGTACCGGGTCATCTGCCTACGAGCAGTACTTC.

The gene calls are TRBV7-8 and TRBJ2-7, with D possibly TRBD1 on 7 matching bases. There are 14 residues in the CDR3. Germline CDR1 and CDR2: SGHVS and FQNEAQ. V lost 3 bases to trimming and J lost 4 bases, with 13 bases between them. CDR3 loop: CASSFGGTAYEQYF. CDR3 sequence (DNA): TGTGCCAGCAGCTTTGGGGGGACAGCTTACGAGCAGTACTTC.

For the CDR3, the DNA is TGTGCCAGCAGCCCTCCCGGACAGGGATCCTACGAGCAGTACTTC. This sequence encodes CASSPPGQGSYEQYF. The V gene is TRBV9, the J gene TRBJ2-7; TRBD1 aligns across 8 bases. This CDR3 spans 15 amino acids. V shed 4 bases and J 1 base; nucleotides not matched to a gene: 7. The germline V gene has CDR1 SGDLS and CDR2 YYNGEE.

The gene calls are TRBV5-1 and TRBJ2-1; D call uncertain. This CDR3 is built from 17 residues. V lost 0 bases and J lost 6, with 19 bases in between. The germline CDR1 and CDR2 sequences are SGHRS and YFSETQ. The CDR3, as DNA: TGCGCCAGCAGCTTGGGAGTTTGGCAGGCCCCCATCAATGAGCAGTTCTTC. Translation: CASSLGVWQAPINEQFF.

This clone turned up a few times. The V gene is TRBV7-8, the J gene TRBJ2-3, with a weak D call TRBD1 (6 bases). Germline V gene lookup returns CDR1 SGHVS and CDR2 FQNEAQ. CDR3 length equals 16 residues. Trimming pared 5 bases from V and 5 bases from J, leaving 20 bases between. In DNA form, the CDR3 reads TGTGCCAGCAGCCTTACCCGACAGGTCGTAAGAGATACGCAGTATTTT. It specifies CASSLTRQVVRDTQYF.

There are a few counts of this clone. This chain uses TRBV5-5 with TRBJ2-5; D is uncertain. The CDR3 has 13 residues. V dropped 4 bases and J dropped 5 bases, with 12 bases sitting between them. Germline CDR1 and CDR2: SGHKS and YYEKEE (reference sequence). CDR3 sequence: CASSPTVRETQYF. CDR3 nucleotides: TGTGCCAGCAGCCCGACGGTCAGGGAGACCCAGTACTTC.

The chain links TRBV11-2 to TRBJ2-1; 13 nucleotides align to TRBD2. Germline lookup yields CDR1 SGHAT and CDR2 FQNNGV. Trimming at V came to 0 bases and at J to 4 bases, leaving 3 bases not matched to a gene. The CDR3 has 17 residues. The chain's CDR3 is CASSLERLAGGYNEQFF. CDR3 coding DNA: TGTGCCAGCAGCTTAGAAAGACTAGCGGGGGGTTACAATGAGCAGTTCTTC.

The rearrangement uses TRBV29-1 and TRBJ2-5; D is possibly TRBD2 (6 bases). This CDR3 spans 15 amino acids. Trimming left V 7 bases short and J 3 bases short, with 21 bases between. Germline values: CDR1 SQVTM, CDR2 ANQGSEA. In DNA form, the CDR3 reads TGCAGCGCTGTGAGGGCTAGCGACCCGGAAGAGACCCAGTACTTC. This sequence encodes CSAVRASDPEETQYF.

This clone was counted only a few times. CDR3 in DNA: TGTGCCAGCAGCTCGGACATGGGGAACTACGAGCAGTACTTC. Translation: CASSSDMGNYEQYF. This chain joins TRBV5-5 and TRBJ2-7; D perhaps matches TRBD1 (5 bases). The V gene's germline CDR1 is SGHKS and CDR2 YYEKEE (reference sequence). V shed 3 bases and J shed 3 bases, with 13 bases lying between them. The CDR3 length is 14 residues.

The chain has TRBV7-2 and TRBJ1-2; 10 bases are a match to TRBD1. The CDR3 runs 16 residues. The V gene end was trimmed by 0 bases and the J gene end by 8 bases; junction bases not matched to a gene: 9. The germline CDR1 and CDR2 sequences are SGHTA and FQGNSA. The CDR3 sequence is CASSLAWGQGRGGYTF. The CDR3 DNA reads as TGTGCCAGCAGCTTAGCCTGGGGACAGGGGCGTGGGGGCTACACCTTC. The entire variable domain, with the rest obtained from reference TRBV7-2 and TRBJ1-2, is as follows: GAGVSQSPSNKVTEKGKDVELRCDPISGHTALYWYRQSLGQGLEFLIYFQGNSAPDKSGLPSDRFSAERTGGSVSTLTIQRTQQEDSAVYLCASSLAWGQGRGGYTFGSGTRLTVV.